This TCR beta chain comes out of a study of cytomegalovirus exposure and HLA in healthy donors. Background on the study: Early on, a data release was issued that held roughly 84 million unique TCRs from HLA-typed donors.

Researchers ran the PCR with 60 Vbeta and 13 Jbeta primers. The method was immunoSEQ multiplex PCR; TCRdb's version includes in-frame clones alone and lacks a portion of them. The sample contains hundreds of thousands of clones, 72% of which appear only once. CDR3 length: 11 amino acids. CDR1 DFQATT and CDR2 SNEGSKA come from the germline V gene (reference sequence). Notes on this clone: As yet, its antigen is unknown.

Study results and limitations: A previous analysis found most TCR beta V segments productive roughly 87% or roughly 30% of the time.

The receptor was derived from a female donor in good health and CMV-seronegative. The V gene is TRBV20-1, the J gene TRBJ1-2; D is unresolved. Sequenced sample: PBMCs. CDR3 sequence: CRRPSGYGYTF. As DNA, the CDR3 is TGCAGGCGGCCATCGGGCTATGGCTACACCTTC.